A single sample is the source of the 25 T cell receptor beta chains below, sequenced in a study of tumor-infiltrating lymphocytes in localized non-small cell lung cancer (TCRdb year 2021). Libraries were built with the immunoSEQ multiplex PCR assay. TCRdb re-hosts the immuneACCESS table, in-frame sequences only. Its copies lack some clones; in the studies checked, an unresolved V gene accounts for under half of them, and the cause for the rest is not known. The sample table records about 23,000 clones; roughly 69% of these occur just once. The ten most abundant clones make up around 15% of the sample. The sample taken for sequencing was lung tumor tissue. The receptors were gathered from a human donor with non-small cell lung cancer.

This clone was detected only once. This chain joins TRBV2 and TRBJ1-4; D may be TRBD1 (6 bases). The germline CDR1 and CDR2 sequences are SNHLY and FYNNEI. The V end lost 0 bases, the J end lost 5 bases, and 13 bases lay between the germline ends. The CDR3 is 16 residues long. The CDR3 DNA sequence: TGTGCCAGCAGTGAAGCAGGGGGGATTTCAAATGAAAAACTGTTTTTT. Encoded protein: CASSEAGGISNEKLFF.

The chain couples TRBV6-5 to TRBJ1-2; possible D gene TRBD1, 5 bases. This CDR3 has 13 residues. V gave up 4 bases and J gave up 4 bases, with 10 bases separating them. In germline, CDR1 is MNHEY, CDR2 SVGAGI. The CDR3 is CASSLRDRYGYTF. The CDR3 DNA reads TGTGCCAGCAGTTTACGGGACCGCTATGGCTACACCTTC.

This chain links TRBV9 with TRBJ2-5, with 8 nucleotides matching TRBD2. With V trimmed by 3 bases and J by 5 bases, 9 bases remained unmatched. The CDR3 length is 15 residues. Germline V gene lookup returns CDR1 SGDLS and CDR2 YYNGEE. CDR3 region: CASSGSRGAGETQYF. For the CDR3, the DNA is TGTGCCAGCAGCGGATCGCGGGGGGCAGGGGAGACCCAGTACTTC.

The chain employs TRBV9 and TRBJ2-3, with D perhaps matching TRBD2 (6 bases). This CDR3 has 16 amino acids. V lost 0 bases to trimming and J lost 1 base, with 12 bases between them. Germline CDR1 SGDLS, CDR2 YYNGEE. This chain's CDR3 is CASSVGDSGRTDTQYF. The CDR3 coding sequence is TGTGCCAGCAGCGTAGGGGATAGCGGACGCACAGATACGCAGTATTTT.

This chain connects TRBV5-1 to TRBJ1-4; the D is unclear. This CDR3 comprises 14 residues. The germline V and J ends were trimmed by 2 bases and 2 bases, with 7 bases remaining between them. Per the germline V gene, CDR1 is SGHRS and CDR2 is YFSETQ. The CDR3 nucleotides read TGCGCCAGCAGCTTAGCCGGGACTAATGAAAAACTGTTTTTT. Translation: CASSLAGTNEKLFF.

CDR3 DNA: TGTGCCAGCAGTTACTCGAGAATCGGGAACACCGGGGAGCTGTTTTTT. Translation: CASSYSRIGNTGELFF. The chain uses TRBV6-5 and TRBJ2-2, with no clear D. The germline gives CDR1 MNHEY, CDR2 SVGAGI. The CDR3 consists of 16 residues. Trimming stripped 0 bases from V and 1 base from J, with 9 bases between.

The CDR3 spells CASSPVKGSAQYF. The CDR3 coding sequence is TGTGCCAGCAGCCCCGTAAAAGGTTCGGCCCAGTACTTC. The chain is built from TRBV6-5 and TRBJ2-5; D is unresolved. In germline, CDR1 is MNHEY, CDR2 SVGAGI. This CDR3 contains 13 residues. V gave up 6 bases and J gave up 9 bases, with 17 bases separating them.

The chain links TRBV5-8 to TRBJ2-1, with D perhaps TRBD1 or TRBD2 (5 bases each). Germline CDR1 is SGHTS and CDR2 is YDEGEE. Trimming stripped 1 base from V and 11 bases from J, with 19 bases between. The CDR3 consists of 15 residues. This CDR3 is CASSLLLGPAVKQFF. CDR3 DNA sequence: TGTGCCAGCAGCTTGTTATTGGGACCAGCGGTTAAGCAGTTCTTC.

The gene calls are TRBV9 and TRBJ2-5, with 7 bases identical to TRBD2. Trimming removed 0 bases from V and 1 base from J; junction bases left unmatched: 0. CDR3 size: 14 residues. Germline lookup yields CDR1 SGDLS and CDR2 YYNGEE. The CDR3 DNA follows: TGTGCCAGCAGCGTAGCTAGCGGCCAAGAGACCCAGTACTTC. It codes for CASSVASGQETQYF. Supplemented by reference TRBV9 and TRBJ2-5, the full variable domain reads DSGVTQTPKHLITATGQRVTLRCSPRSGDLSVYWYQQSLDQGLQFLIQYYNGEERAKGNILERFSAQQFPDLHSELNLSSLELGDSALYFCASSVASGQETQYFGPGTRLLVL.

V usage is TRBV27 and J usage is TRBJ1-1; the match to TRBD1 covers 9 bases. Germline V CDR1 and CDR2: MNHEY, SMNVEV (reference sequence). The CDR3 is 14 residues long. The trim removed 5 bases at V and 5 bases at J, leaving 6 bases unmatched. The CDR3 DNA is TGTGCCAGCAGTCCAAACGACAGGGGGACTGAAGCTTTCTTT. Protein sequence: CASSPNDRGTEAFF.

V and J are TRBV7-9 and TRBJ2-1; perhaps TRBD2 as D (6 bases). Deletions cut 6 bases from V and 0 bases from J, with 12 bases between. Germline V gene sequence: CDR1 SEHNR, CDR2 FQNEAQ (reference sequence). The CDR3 runs to 15 residues. The CDR3 sequence: CASSPAGSSYNEQFF. In nucleotides, the CDR3 is TGTGCCAGCAGTCCCGCGGGAAGCTCCTACAATGAGCAGTTCTTC.

The V and J genes are TRBV18 and TRBJ1-1, with a weak D call TRBD1 (6 bases). CDR3 size: 15 residues. Germline CDR1 and CDR2: KGHSH and LQKENI. The ends were cut back, 0 bases at V and 8 bases at J, with 16 bases in the middle. CDR3 nucleotide sequence: TGTGCCAGCTCACCACCCACAGGCAGGGGTAGGGAAGCTTTCTTT. Translation: CASSPPTGRGREAFF.

The rearrangement uses TRBV5-1 and TRBJ2-1, with 7 bases lining up with TRBD2. The CDR3 has 15 residues. The V and J ends lost 3 bases and 2 bases, in that order; junction bases with no gene match: 5. From germline, CDR1 is SGHRS and CDR2 YFSETQ. For the CDR3, the DNA is TGCGCCAGCAGCTCGAGCGGGGAAACCTACAATGAGCAGTTCTTC. Amino acids: CASSSSGETYNEQFF.

The chain uses TRBV2 and TRBJ2-7; the D is unclear. This CDR3 contains 18 residues. Germline values: CDR1 SNHLY, CDR2 FYNNEI. Trimming removed 3 bases from V and 0 bases from J, with 21 bases in between. CDR3 sequence (DNA): TGTGCCAGCAGTGAGACCTCGCCTCGAAGCGCGAGCTCCTACGAGCAGTACTTC. Encoded protein: CASSETSPRSASSYEQYF.

The genes are TRBV5-6 and TRBJ2-7; 10 bases align to TRBD2. CDR1 SGHDT and CDR2 YYEEEE come from the germline V gene. V was clipped by 3 bases and J by 6 bases; unmatched bases: 15. The CDR3 is made up of 17 amino acids. CDR3: CASSSHPASGSTPEQYF. The CDR3 DNA sequence: TGTGCCAGCAGCTCCCACCCTGCTAGCGGGAGTACCCCCGAGCAGTACTTC.

The rearrangement links TRBV29-1 to TRBJ1-1, with 8 bases identical to TRBD1. The CDR3 is made up of 13 amino acids. The germline CDR1 and CDR2 sequences are SQVTM and ANQGSEA. V lost 4 bases and J lost 4; bases outside the gene matches: 5. DNA for the CDR3: TGCAGCGTTGTCACGGACAGGGCCACTGAAGCTTTCTTT. It translates to CSVVTDRATEAFF.

The genes are TRBV4-3 and TRBJ1-4; TRBD1 aligns across 8 bases. V dropped 1 base and J dropped 5; count of bases not matched to a gene: 0. This CDR3 is built from 14 residues. Germline assignment: CDR1 LGHNA and CDR2 YSLEER. The DNA of the CDR3 is TGCGCCAGCAGCCAAGGGACAGGGAATGAAAAACTGTTTTTT. Its translation is CASSQGTGNEKLFF.

The chain carries TRBV7-9 and TRBJ2-2; 8 bases align to TRBD2. V was clipped by 3 bases and J by 2 bases; unmatched bases: 5. This CDR3 comprises 16 residues. The germline V gene has CDR1 SEHNR and CDR2 FQNEAQ (reference sequence). The CDR3 DNA reads TGTGCCAGCAGCTTTTGGGGACTAGAAAACACCGGGGAGCTGTTTTTT. Its protein is CASSFWGLENTGELFF. Using reference TRBV7-9 and TRBJ2-2 for the parts outside the CDR3, the full variable domain is DTGVSQNPRHKITKRGQNVTFRCDPISEHNRLYWYRQTLGQGPEFLTYFQNEAQLEKSRLLSDRFSAERPKGSFSTLEIQRTEQGDSAMYLCASSFWGLENTGELFFGEGSRLTVL.

The chain is built from TRBV30 and TRBJ1-5; D uncertain. The CDR3 is 14 residues long. The ends were cut back, 2 bases at V and 7 bases at J, with 15 bases in the middle. CDR1 and CDR2 (germline): GTSNPN, SVGIG (reference sequence). Here the CDR3 DNA reads TGTGCCTGGAGTCCGGGTGGGGTATGGCAGCCCCAGCATTTT. This gives the protein CAWSPGGVWQPQHF.

The CDR3 spells CAGGTGDLREQYF. The CDR3 nucleotides read TGTGCCGGAGGGACAGGGGATTTGCGCGAGCAGTACTTC. J is TRBJ2-7 and V is TRBV6-6, with 10 bases matching TRBD1. With V trimmed by 11 bases and J by 6 bases, 10 bases remained unmatched. The CDR3 has 13 residues. Germline V lookup: CDR1 MNHNY, CDR2 SVGAGI (reference sequence).

This rearrangement joins TRBV12-1 to TRBJ2-1; TRBD2 is the table's D call and was not checked against the DNA. TRBV12-1 corresponds to a pseudogene. CDR3 length equals 16 residues. In DNA form, the CDR3 reads TGTGCCAGCAGCTTAGTGGGAGGCCCATCCTACAATGAGCAGTTCTTC. Its translation: CASSLVGGPSYNEQFF.

This chain links TRBV29-1 with TRBJ2-4; D not resolved. V dropped 7 bases and J dropped 5 bases, with 12 bases sitting between them. Germline loops: CDR1 SQVTM, CDR2 ANQGSEA. This CDR3 is built from 12 residues. The CDR3 is CSASAPENIQYF. The CDR3 DNA sequence: TGCAGCGCTTCGGCTCCGGAAAACATTCAGTACTTC. Looking up the rest from reference TRBV29-1 and TRBJ2-4 gives the full variable domain: SAVISQKPSRDICQRGTSLTIQCQVDSQVTMMFWYRQQPGQSLTLIATANQGSEATYESGFVIDKFPISRPNLTFSTLTVSNMSPEDSSIYLCSASAPENIQYFGAGTRLSVL.

J is TRBJ2-1 and V is TRBV9; 10 positions agree with TRBD2. J lost 8 bases, V lost 3 bases, and 8 bases had no gene match. CDR3 length: 15 amino acids. Germline V gene data show CDR1 as SGDLS and CDR2 as YYNGEE. CDR3 residues: CASSALAGVSDEQFF. For the CDR3, the DNA is TGTGCCAGCAGCGCGCTAGCGGGAGTTTCCGATGAGCAGTTCTTC.

Within the sample, this clone is medium-sized. The chain is built from TRBV13 and TRBJ2-5, with D possibly being TRBD2 (7 bases). V was shortened by 5 bases and J by 2 bases, with 15 bases between the two germline ends. CDR3 length: 15 amino acids. Looked up from germline, CDR1 is PRHDT and CDR2 is FYEKMQ (reference sequence). The CDR3 sequence: CASSQGGGGQETQYF. Here the CDR3 DNA reads TGTGCCAGCAGCCAAGGGGGAGGGGGGCAAGAGACCCAGTACTTC.

The chain links TRBV14 to TRBJ2-6, with TRBD1 matching 9 bases. Germline V gene sequence: CDR1 SGHDN, CDR2 FVKESK. This CDR3 comprises 18 residues. Germline trimming cut 2 bases from V and 0 bases from J; bases unmatched to any gene: 5. DNA for the CDR3: TGTGCCAGCAGCCAAACGACAGGGGGGAGCTCTGGGGCCAACGTCCTGACTTTC. This translates into CASSQTTGGSSGANVLTF.